This TCR beta chain emerged from a study of shared clonotypes between healthy human individuals. Study background: Donors, aged 18 to 49, were two women and a few men. Three CD4 naive, three CD4 memory, two CD8 naive and one CD8 memory plate were used per donor.

Sorted-subset replicate PCR reactions contained approximately 190 ng DNA, corresponding to roughly 29,000 T cell genomes. TCRdb's table, derived via immunoSEQ multiplex PCR, lists solely in-frame clones and lacks some. The sample lists about 2.1 million clones, 80% to 95% seen once, with about 1.7% in the top ten. Trimming removed 3 bases from V and 3 bases from J; junction bases left unmatched: 4. The CDR3 has 14 amino acids. Germline V gene sequence: CDR1 MNHNS, CDR2 SASEGT. Only CD45RO-negative cells positively selected for CCR7 counted as naive CD8 cells, so terminally differentiated effector memory CD45RA+ cells were excluded. Every donor was a Caucasian adult from Nashville, Tennessee.

The specimen was naive CD8+ T cells from PBMCs. This TCR derives from a man younger than 35 in good health. Some clones in this sample may be carry-over from other donors' samples. The V call is TRBV6-1, the J call TRBJ2-7; the match to TRBD2 covers 8 bases. CDR3 sequence (DNA): TGTGCCAGCAGTGAGGGACTAGAGGTCTACGAGCAGTACTTC. Translation: CASSEGLEVYEQYF.